The T cell receptor (beta chain) under discussion was sequenced for a study of PD-L1 blockade in urothelial cancer. The wider study: About nine tenths of the roughly 30 patients were men who had bladder-origin urothelial cancer.

Every PCR received spiked-in synthetic TCR analog templates. The table came from immunoSEQ multiplex PCR; TCRdb's copy has only in-frame clones and leaves some out. The sample contains about 130,000 clones, about 82% of which appear only once. Indicated time point: peripheral blood 6 weeks after treatment start. The CDR3 consists of 14 residues. Germline V gene sequence: CDR1 GTSNPN, CDR2 SVGIG (reference sequence). V shed 0 bases, J shed 6 bases, and the junction held 4 bases outside the gene matches. Source: PBMCs, taken around atezolizumab (anti-PD-L1) treatment. V gene TRBV30 combines with J gene TRBJ2-2; 7 bases match TRBD2. This TCR was recovered from a man aged 50 to 59 with urothelial cancer. The CDR3 DNA follows: TGTGCCTGGAGTGTGGGGCTAGCGGCCGGGGAGCTGTTTTTT. This gives the protein CAWSVGLAAGELFF.